These 17 T cell receptor beta chains came from one sample sequenced in a study of T cells in Graves' hyperthyroidism and ophthalmopathy. RNA transcripts served as the template for amplifying TCR beta CDR3 regions. Using the HTBI primer set, a first-round RT-PCR was run on the TCR CDR3. One entry per CDR3 protein results from TCRdb running MiXCR on the multiplex PCR reads. The sample has roughly 500,000 distinct CDR3 sequences; 15% to 20% are singletons. Sequenced material: blood. The receptors were sampled from a woman under 40 with Graves' ophthalmopathy.

The gene calls are TRBV27 and TRBJ1-1, with 9 nucleotides matching TRBD1. V was clipped by 9 bases and J by 0 bases; unmatched bases: 2. This CDR3 comprises 13 residues. In germline, CDR1 is MNHEY, CDR2 SMNVEV (reference sequence). Here the CDR3 DNA reads TGTGCCAGTTGGGACAGGGTGAACACTGAAGCTTTCTTT. Protein product: CASWDRVNTEAFF.

This clonotype was seen a handful of times. The V gene is TRBV7-3, the J gene TRBJ2-1; 7 nucleotides match TRBD2. Trimming at V came to 5 bases and at J to 6 bases, leaving 10 bases not matched to a gene. This CDR3 contains 15 residues. Germline V gives CDR1 SGHTA, CDR2 FQGTGA. CDR3 region: CASSTASGAGNEQFF. The DNA of the CDR3 is TGTGCCAGCAGCACCGCCAGCGGGGCGGGCAATGAGCAGTTCTTC.

This clonotype was recorded many times. V usage is TRBV20-1 and J usage is TRBJ1-1; no clear D. V shed 0 bases and J shed 3 bases, with 14 bases lying between them. The germline V gene has CDR1 DFQATT and CDR2 SNEGSKA (reference sequence). The CDR3 consists of 15 residues. The CDR3 loop reads CSARDGYRRDTEAFF. The CDR3 DNA is TGCAGTGCTAGAGATGGATATCGGAGAGACACTGAAGCTTTCTTT.

This clonotype was seen at least ten times. The rearrangement links TRBV11-2 to TRBJ2-3; 11 nucleotides agree with TRBD2. Germline trimming cut 5 bases from V and 6 bases from J; bases unmatched to any gene: 10. The CDR3 is made up of 16 amino acids. CDR1 and CDR2 from the germline V gene are SGHAT and FQNNGV. CDR3 nucleotides: TGTGCCAGCAGCCACTATAGCGGGAGGGCCGGCGATACGCAGTATTTT. It codes for CASSHYSGRAGDTQYF.

This clonotype was seen a few times. Since a much larger clone is just one base distant, this may be a read error. This is likely a read error, given that the CDR3 carries no conserved phenylalanine or tryptophan at its end. The V call is TRBV3-1, the J call TRBJ2-5; unclear D gene. Trimming removed 0 bases from V and 0 bases from J, with 11 bases in between. Germline V lookup: CDR1 LGHDT, CDR2 YNNKEL (reference sequence). This CDR3 is 16 amino acids long. CDR3 protein: CASSQERPTYQETQYL. CDR3 bases: TGTGCCAGCAGCCAAGAGAGGCCAACGTACCAAGAGACCCAGTACCTC.

There are many counts of this clonotype. In DNA form, the CDR3 reads TGCAGTGCTAGCCCCTTAGGGGAGAGGGGTCATGAGCAGTTCTTC. Encoded protein: CSASPLGERGHEQFF. The V and J genes are TRBV20-1 and TRBJ2-1; perhaps D is TRBD1 or TRBD2 (5 bases each). V lost 3 bases, J lost 8 bases, and 20 bases lay in between. The CDR3 is 15 amino acids. CDR1 DFQATT and CDR2 SNEGSKA come from the germline V gene (reference sequence).

The sample holds many counts of this clonotype. The chain is built from TRBV18 and TRBJ1-1; no firm D call. Germline V gives CDR1 KGHSH, CDR2 LQKENI. Trimming shortened V by 3 bases and J by 2 bases, and 7 bases separated the two germline ends. The CDR3 sequence is 13 residues long. As DNA, the CDR3 is TGTGCCAGCTCACCGGTACGTAACACTGAAGCTTTCTTT. Its protein product is CASSPVRNTEAFF.

This clonotype was observed a single time. The CDR3, as DNA: TGTGCCAGCAGGGGGACTAGCGGGAGGACGATCGGGGTTACAGATACGCAGTATTTT. Translated, it gives CASRGTSGRTIGVTDTQYF. This rearrangement joins TRBV5-5 to TRBJ2-3; TRBD2 matches 15 bases. The CDR3 totals 19 residues. With V trimmed by 5 bases and J by 3 bases, 13 bases remained unmatched. Germline V gene data show CDR1 as SGHKS and CDR2 as YYEKEE (reference sequence).

The rearrangement uses TRBV29-1 and TRBJ2-3; 8 nucleotides match TRBD2. Per the germline V gene, CDR1 is SQVTM and CDR2 is ANQGSEA. This CDR3 region has 16 residues. V lost 6 bases to trimming and J lost 1 base; unmatched junction nucleotides: 12. CDR3 in DNA: TGCAGCGTCGGGGGGGGGGGTAGGCTTGGCACAGATACGCAGTATTTT. Translating it yields CSVGGGGRLGTDTQYF.

In its sample, this clonotype was seen many times. This chain joins TRBV29-1 and TRBJ2-1; D is perhaps TRBD2 (6 bases). V was pared by 5 bases and J by 0 bases, with 11 bases between. Germline values: CDR1 SQVTM, CDR2 ANQGSEA. This CDR3 has 14 residues. CDR3 in DNA: TGCAGCGTTACAGGAGGGCCCTCCTACAATGAGCAGTTCTTC. Encoded protein: CSVTGGPSYNEQFF.

This clonotype was picked up many times. The chain has TRBV6-1 and TRBJ2-7; TRBD1 aligns across 11 bases. Trimming cost V 6 bases and J 6 bases; bases outside gene matches: 7. CDR1 MNHNS and CDR2 SASEGT come from the germline V gene. The CDR3 has 14 residues. The CDR3 DNA reads as TGTGCCAGCAGCCCCGGGACAGGGGGGACCGAGCAGTACTTC. This sequence encodes CASSPGTGGTEQYF.

In this sample, this clonotype turned up a few times. The CDR3 ends on some other residue instead of the conserved phenylalanine or tryptophan, so this is likely a read error. V usage is TRBV27 and J usage is TRBJ2-7; D uncertain. The CDR3 loop spans 14 amino acids. In germline, CDR1 is MNHEY, CDR2 SMNVEV (reference sequence). V dropped 5 bases and J dropped 0 bases, with 11 bases sitting between them. Here the CDR3 reads CASSHGSNSYEQYL. The DNA for the CDR3 is TGTGCCAGCAGTCATGGGTCTAACTCCTACGAGCAGTACCTC.

A note on this clonotype: One end of the junction does not line up with germline, which may come from a read error. The rearrangement links TRBV5-6 to TRBJ1-5; D may be TRBD1 (6 bases). The CDR3 has 14 amino acids. The germline V gene encodes CDR1 SGHDT and CDR2 YYEEEE. The CDR3 DNA is TGTGTCAGCACCCTGGGACAACGCAATCAGCCCCAGCATTTT. Residues: CVSTLGQRNQPQHF.

V gene TRBV28 combines with J gene TRBJ2-5; TRBD1 or TRBD2 may be the D gene (5 bases each). This CDR3 contains 16 residues. The germline gives CDR1 MDHEN, CDR2 SYDVKM. V lost 6 bases to trimming and J lost 2 bases, with 19 bases between them. CDR3 sequence reads: CASSGAGRGKQETQYF. In nucleotides, the CDR3 is TGTGCCAGCAGCGGGGCCGGACGGGGAAAACAAGAGACCCAGTACTTC.

This clonotype has just a few counts. V gene TRBV5-5 combines with J gene TRBJ1-4, with 7 positions matching TRBD1. Trimming took 7 bases from V and 0 from J; bases not matched to a gene: 9. Germline CDR1 and CDR2: SGHKS and YYEKEE (reference sequence). The CDR3 consists of 16 residues. The CDR3 loop is CASRSGQHATNEKLFF. The CDR3 bases are TGTGCCAGCCGCTCGGGACAGCATGCAACTAATGAAAAACTGTTTTTT.

This clonotype was seen at least ten times. J is TRBJ1-2 and V is TRBV6-1; no firm D call. CDR1 is MNHNS, CDR2 SASEGT, per germline. CDR3 length: 11 residues. The V gene lost 6 bases and the J gene lost 6 bases, with 8 bases spanning the gap. The CDR3 region has the DNA TGTGCCAGCAGCGACTTCGATGGCTACACCTTC. This sequence encodes CASSDFDGYTF.

On this clonotype itself: A much larger clone lies one base from this, so it may be a read error. The chain links TRBV7-2 to TRBJ1-2; 8 bases match TRBD1. Germline V gives CDR1 SGHTA, CDR2 FQGNSA. The J segment lost 5 bases and the V segment lost 4 bases, leaving 9 bases of the junction unmatched. The CDR3 runs to 15 residues. The chain's CDR3 is CASSYIDRGQYGYTF. Here the CDR3 DNA reads TGTGCCAGCAGCTACATCGACAGGGGTCAGTATGGCTACACCTTC.